Given below is one T cell receptor (beta chain) in context. Its matching antigen is unknown. The read comes to an end 3 residues before the CDR3 does, leaving the germline J gene to fill in the end. The data were obtained in a study of T cells in women clearing cervical HPV infection. Across the whole study: Cases were women with histologically confirmed HPV16-related CIN3 or worse, including a couple of invasive cancers.

Study-wide findings and caveats: CIN3+ cases had significantly higher TCR richness than controls; evenness did not differ. Cases carried less TRBV6-7 than controls: roughly 0.12% versus 0.17%.

Repertoires were generated with immunoSEQ multiplex PCR, while TCRdb's copy carries only in-frame clones and drops some. This table holds roughly 35,000 clones. J lost 3 bases, V lost 1 base, and 4 bases had no gene match. Germline CDR1 is DFQATT and CDR2 is SNEGSKA (reference sequence). The CDR3 is 15 residues long. The rearrangement links TRBV20-1 to TRBJ2-1; TRBD1 agrees at 9 bases. The clonotype was recovered from a woman between 18 and 70 years old with a cervical HPV16 infection that either progressed to CIN3+ or cleared (not recorded which). Sequenced input: blood buffy coat. The CDR3 bases that were read are TGCAGTGCTAGAGTCCCGGACAGGGGCTACAATGAG. Encoded protein: CSARVPDRGYNE. The full CDR3 protein reads CSARVPDRGYNEQFF.